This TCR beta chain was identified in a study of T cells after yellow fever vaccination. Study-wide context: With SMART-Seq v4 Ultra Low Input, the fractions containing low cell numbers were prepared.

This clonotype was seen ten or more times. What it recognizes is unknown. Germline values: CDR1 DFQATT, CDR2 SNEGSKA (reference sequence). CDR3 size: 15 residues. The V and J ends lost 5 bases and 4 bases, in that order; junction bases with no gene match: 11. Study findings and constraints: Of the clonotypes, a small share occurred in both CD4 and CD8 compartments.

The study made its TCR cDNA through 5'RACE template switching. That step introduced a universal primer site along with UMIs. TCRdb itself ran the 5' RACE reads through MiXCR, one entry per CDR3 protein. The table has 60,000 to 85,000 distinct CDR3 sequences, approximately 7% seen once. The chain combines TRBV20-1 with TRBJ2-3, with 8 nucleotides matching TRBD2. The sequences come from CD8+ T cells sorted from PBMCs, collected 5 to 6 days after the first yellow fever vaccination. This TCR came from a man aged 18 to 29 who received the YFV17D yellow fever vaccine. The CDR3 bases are TGCAGTGCTTTCACGGGGGGGCTTACGGCAGATACGCAGTATTTT. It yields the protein CSAFTGGLTADTQYF.